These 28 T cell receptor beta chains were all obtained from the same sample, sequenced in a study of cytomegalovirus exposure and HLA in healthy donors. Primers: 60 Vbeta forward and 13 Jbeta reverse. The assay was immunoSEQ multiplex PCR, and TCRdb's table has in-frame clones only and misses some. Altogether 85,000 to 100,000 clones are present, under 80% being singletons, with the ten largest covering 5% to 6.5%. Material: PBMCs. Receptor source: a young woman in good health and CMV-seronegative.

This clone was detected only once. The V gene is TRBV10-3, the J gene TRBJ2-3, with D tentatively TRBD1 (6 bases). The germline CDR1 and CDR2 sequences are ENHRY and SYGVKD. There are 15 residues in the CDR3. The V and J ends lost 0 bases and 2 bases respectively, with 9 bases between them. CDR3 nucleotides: TGTGCCATCAGTGAGTCCGGACAGTCCACAGATACGCAGTATTTT. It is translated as CAISESGQSTDTQYF.

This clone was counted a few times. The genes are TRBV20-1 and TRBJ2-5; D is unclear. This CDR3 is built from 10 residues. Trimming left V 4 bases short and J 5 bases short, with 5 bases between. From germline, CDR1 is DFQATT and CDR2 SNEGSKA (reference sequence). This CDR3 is CSAISETQYF. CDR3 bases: TGCAGTGCTATATCTGAGACCCAGTACTTC.

CDR3 sequence: CASSLQGFGNQPQHF. The CDR3 DNA reads as TGCGCCAGCAGCTTACAGGGGTTCGGCAATCAGCCCCAGCATTTT. The chain uses TRBV5-1 and TRBJ1-5, with 7 positions matching TRBD1. Germline V lookup: CDR1 SGHRS, CDR2 YFSETQ. V lost 2 bases, J lost 2 bases, and 4 bases stayed unmatched. This CDR3 has 15 residues.

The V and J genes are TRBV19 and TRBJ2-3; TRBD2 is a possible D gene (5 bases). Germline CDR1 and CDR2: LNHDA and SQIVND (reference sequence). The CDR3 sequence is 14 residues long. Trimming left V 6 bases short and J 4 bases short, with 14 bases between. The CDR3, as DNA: TGTGCCAGTAGGGTGGGAGAAAATGCAGATACGCAGTATTTT. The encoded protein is CASRVGENADTQYF.

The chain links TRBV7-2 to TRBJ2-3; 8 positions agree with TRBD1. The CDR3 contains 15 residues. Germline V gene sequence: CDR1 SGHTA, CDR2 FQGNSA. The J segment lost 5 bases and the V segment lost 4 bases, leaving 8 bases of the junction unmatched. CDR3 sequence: CASSSPDRAEDTQYF. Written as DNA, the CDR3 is TGTGCCAGCAGCTCTCCGGACAGGGCAGAAGATACGCAGTATTTT.

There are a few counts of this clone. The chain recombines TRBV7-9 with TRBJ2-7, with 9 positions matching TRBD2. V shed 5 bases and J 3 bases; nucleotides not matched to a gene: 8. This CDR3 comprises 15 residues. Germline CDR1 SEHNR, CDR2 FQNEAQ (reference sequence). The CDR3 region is CASSAQRGDHYEQYF. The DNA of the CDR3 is TGTGCCAGCAGCGCCCAGCGGGGGGATCACTACGAGCAGTACTTC.

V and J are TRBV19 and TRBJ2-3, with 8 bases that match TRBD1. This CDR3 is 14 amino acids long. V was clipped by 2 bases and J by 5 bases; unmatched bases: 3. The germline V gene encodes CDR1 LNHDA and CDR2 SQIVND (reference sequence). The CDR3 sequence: CASSIQGAKDTQYF. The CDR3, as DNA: TGTGCCAGTAGTATACAGGGGGCGAAAGATACGCAGTATTTT.

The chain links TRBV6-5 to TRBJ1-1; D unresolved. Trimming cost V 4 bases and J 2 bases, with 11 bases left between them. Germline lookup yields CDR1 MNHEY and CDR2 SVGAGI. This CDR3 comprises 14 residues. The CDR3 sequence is CASSFRGANTEAFF. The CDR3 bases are TGTGCCAGCAGTTTCCGGGGAGCAAACACTGAAGCTTTCTTT.

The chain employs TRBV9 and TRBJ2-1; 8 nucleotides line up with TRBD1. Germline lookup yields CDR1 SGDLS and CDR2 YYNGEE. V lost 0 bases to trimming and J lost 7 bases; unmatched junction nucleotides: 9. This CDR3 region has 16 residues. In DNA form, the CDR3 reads TGTGCCAGCAGCGTAGCTTTGGCAGGGGGCTGGAATGAGCAGTTCTTC. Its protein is CASSVALAGGWNEQFF. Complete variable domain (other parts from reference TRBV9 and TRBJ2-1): DSGVTQTPKHLITATGQRVTLRCSPRSGDLSVYWYQQSLDQGLQFLIQYYNGEERAKGNILERFSAQQFPDLHSELNLSSLELGDSALYFCASSVALAGGWNEQFFGPGTRLTVL.

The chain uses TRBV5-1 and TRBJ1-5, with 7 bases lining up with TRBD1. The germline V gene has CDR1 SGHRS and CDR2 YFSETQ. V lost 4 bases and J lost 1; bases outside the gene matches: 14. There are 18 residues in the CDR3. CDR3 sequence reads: CASSPNGQDPPSNQPQHF. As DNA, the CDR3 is TGCGCCAGCAGCCCCAACGGACAGGACCCTCCCAGCAATCAGCCCCAGCATTTT. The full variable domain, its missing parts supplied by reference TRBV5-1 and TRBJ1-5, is KAGVTQTPRYLIKTRGQQVTLSCSPISGHRSVSWYQQTPGQGLQFLFEYFSETQRNKGNFPGRFSGRQFSNSRSEMNVSTLELGDSALYLCASSPNGQDPPSNQPQHFGDGTRLSIL.

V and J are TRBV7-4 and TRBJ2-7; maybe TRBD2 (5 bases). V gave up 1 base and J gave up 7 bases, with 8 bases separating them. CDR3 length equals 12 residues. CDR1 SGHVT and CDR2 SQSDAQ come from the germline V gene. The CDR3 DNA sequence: TGTGCCAGCAGCTTAGAGTCGGGGGAGCAGTACTTC. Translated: CASSLESGEQYF.

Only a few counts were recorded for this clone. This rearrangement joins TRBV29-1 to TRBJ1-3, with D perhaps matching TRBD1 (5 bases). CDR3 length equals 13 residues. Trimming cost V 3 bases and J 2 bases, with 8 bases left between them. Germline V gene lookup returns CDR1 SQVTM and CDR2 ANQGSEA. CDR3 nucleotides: TGCAGCGTTGATCAGGGTGCTGGAAACACCATATATTTT. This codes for CSVDQGAGNTIYF.

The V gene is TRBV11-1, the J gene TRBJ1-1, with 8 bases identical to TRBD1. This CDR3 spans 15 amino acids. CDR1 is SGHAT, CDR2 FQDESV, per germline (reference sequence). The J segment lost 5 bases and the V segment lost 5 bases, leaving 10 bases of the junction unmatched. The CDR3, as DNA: TGTGCCAGCAGCGCACCAGGGGGCGTAGGAACTGAAGCTTTCTTT. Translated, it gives CASSAPGGVGTEAFF.

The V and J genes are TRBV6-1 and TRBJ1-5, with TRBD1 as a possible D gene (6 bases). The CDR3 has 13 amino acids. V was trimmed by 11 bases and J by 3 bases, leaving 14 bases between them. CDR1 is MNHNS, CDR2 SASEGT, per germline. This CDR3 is CAGHRDTNQPQHF. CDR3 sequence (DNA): TGTGCCGGCCACCGGGACACCAATCAGCCCCAGCATTTT.

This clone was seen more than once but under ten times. This CDR3 is CASSLAAMAKNIQYF. DNA for the CDR3: TGTGCCAGCAGCTTAGCGGCTATGGCCAAAAACATTCAGTACTTC. The chain recombines TRBV5-6 with TRBJ2-4; D perhaps matches TRBD2 (5 bases). Per germline, CDR1 SGHDT and CDR2 YYEEEE. V was clipped by 2 bases and J by 1 base, with 10 bases between them. The CDR3 extends over 15 amino acids. The complete variable domain, with remaining parts taken from reference TRBV5-6 and TRBJ2-4, reads DAGVTQSPTHLIKTRGQQVTLRCSPKSGHDTVSWYQQALGQGPQFIFQYYEEEERQRGNFPDRFSGHQFPNYSSELNVNALLLGDSALYLCASSLAAMAKNIQYFGAGTRLSVL.

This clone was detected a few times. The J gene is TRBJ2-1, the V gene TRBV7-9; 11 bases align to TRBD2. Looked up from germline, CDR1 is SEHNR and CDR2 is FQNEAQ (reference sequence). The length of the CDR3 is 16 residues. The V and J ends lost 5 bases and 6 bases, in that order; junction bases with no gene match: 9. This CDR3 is CASSIRASGGPNEQFF. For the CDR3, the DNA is TGTGCCAGCAGCATAAGGGCTAGCGGGGGGCCCAATGAGCAGTTCTTC.

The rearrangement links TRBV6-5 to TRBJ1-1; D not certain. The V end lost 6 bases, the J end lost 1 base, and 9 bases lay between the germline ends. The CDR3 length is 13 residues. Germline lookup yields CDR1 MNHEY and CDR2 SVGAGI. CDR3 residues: CASSTNTNTEAFF. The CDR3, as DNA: TGTGCCAGCAGCACCAACACGAACACTGAAGCTTTCTTT.

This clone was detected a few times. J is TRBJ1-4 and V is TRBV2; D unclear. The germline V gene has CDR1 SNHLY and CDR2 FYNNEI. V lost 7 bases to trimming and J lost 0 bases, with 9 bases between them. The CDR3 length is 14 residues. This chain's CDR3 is CASKTDPTNEKLFF. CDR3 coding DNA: TGTGCCAGCAAGACTGATCCAACTAATGAAAAACTGTTTTTT. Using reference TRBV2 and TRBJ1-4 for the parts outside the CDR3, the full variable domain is EPEVTQTPSHQVTQMGQEVILRCVPISNHLYFYWYRQILGQKVEFLVSFYNNEISEKSEIFDDQFSVERPDGSNFTLKIRSTKLEDSAMYFCASKTDPTNEKLFFGSGTQLSVL.

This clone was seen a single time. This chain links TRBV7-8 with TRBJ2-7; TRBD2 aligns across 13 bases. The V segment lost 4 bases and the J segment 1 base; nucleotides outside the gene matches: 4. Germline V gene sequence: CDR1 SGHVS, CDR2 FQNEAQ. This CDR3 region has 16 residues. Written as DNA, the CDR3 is TGTGCCAGCAGCTCCCGACTAGCGGGGGGATCCTACGAGCAGTACTTC. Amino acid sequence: CASSSRLAGGSYEQYF. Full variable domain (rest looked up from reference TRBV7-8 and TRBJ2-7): GAGVSQSPRYKVAKRGQDVALRCDPISGHVSLFWYQQALGQGPEFLTYFQNEAQLDKSGLPSDRFFAERPEGSVSTLKIQRTQQEDSAVYLCASSSRLAGGSYEQYFGPGTRLTVT.

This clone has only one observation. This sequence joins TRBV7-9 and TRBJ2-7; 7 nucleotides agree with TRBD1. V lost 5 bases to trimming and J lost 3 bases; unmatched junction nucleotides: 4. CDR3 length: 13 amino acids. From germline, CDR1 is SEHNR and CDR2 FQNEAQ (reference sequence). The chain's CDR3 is CASSPGTDYEQYF. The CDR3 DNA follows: TGTGCCAGCAGCCCGGGGACAGACTACGAGCAGTACTTC.

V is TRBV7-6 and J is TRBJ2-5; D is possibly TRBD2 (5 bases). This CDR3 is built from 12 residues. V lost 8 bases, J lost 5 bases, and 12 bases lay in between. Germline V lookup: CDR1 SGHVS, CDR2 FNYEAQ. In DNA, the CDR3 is TGTGCCAGCGGCCCGCGGAGGGAGACCCAGTACTTC. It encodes CASGPRRETQYF.

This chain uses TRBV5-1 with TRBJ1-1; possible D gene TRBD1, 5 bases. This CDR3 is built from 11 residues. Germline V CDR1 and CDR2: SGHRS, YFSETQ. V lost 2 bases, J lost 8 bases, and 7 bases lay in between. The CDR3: CASSFRQEAFF. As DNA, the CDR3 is TGCGCCAGCAGCTTTCGACAGGAAGCTTTCTTT. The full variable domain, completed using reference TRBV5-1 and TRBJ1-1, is KAGVTQTPRYLIKTRGQQVTLSCSPISGHRSVSWYQQTPGQGLQFLFEYFSETQRNKGNFPGRFSGRQFSNSRSEMNVSTLELGDSALYLCASSFRQEAFFGQGTRLTVV.

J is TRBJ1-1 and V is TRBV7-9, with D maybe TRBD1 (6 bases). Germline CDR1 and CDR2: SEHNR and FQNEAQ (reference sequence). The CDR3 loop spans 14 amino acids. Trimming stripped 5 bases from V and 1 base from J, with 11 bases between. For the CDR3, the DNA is TGTGCCAGCAGCCCCGGGGGGGCGAACACTGAAGCTTTCTTT. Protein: CASSPGGANTEAFF.

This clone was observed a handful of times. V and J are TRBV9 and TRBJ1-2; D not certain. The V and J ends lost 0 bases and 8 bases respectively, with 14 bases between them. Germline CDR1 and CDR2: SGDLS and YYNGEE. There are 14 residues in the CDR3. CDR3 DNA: TGTGCCAGCAGCGTAGACGGGAACCTATGGGGCTACACCTTC. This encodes CASSVDGNLWGYTF.

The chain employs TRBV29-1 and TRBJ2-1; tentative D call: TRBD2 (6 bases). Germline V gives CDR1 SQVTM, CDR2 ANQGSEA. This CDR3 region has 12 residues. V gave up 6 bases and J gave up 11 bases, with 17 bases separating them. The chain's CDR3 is CSVAFAGSKQFF. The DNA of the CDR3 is TGCAGCGTCGCTTTTGCGGGGAGTAAGCAGTTCTTC.

DNA for the CDR3: TGTGCCAGCAGCGTATACAGAAATTCACCCCTCCACTTT. The encoded protein is CASSVYRNSPLHF. The rearrangement uses TRBV9 and TRBJ1-6; no reliable D call. Trimming took off 1 base at V and 7 bases at J, with 6 bases between the two ends. The CDR3 totals 13 residues. The V gene's germline CDR1 is SGDLS and CDR2 YYNGEE.

In DNA, the CDR3 is TGTGCCATCAGTGATTTTAAGGGGGAGACCCAGTACTTC. Protein sequence: CAISDFKGETQYF. The chain couples TRBV10-3 to TRBJ2-5, with D tentatively TRBD1 (5 bases). There are 13 residues in the CDR3. V was shortened by 3 bases and J by 5 bases, with 10 bases between the two germline ends. Germline loops: CDR1 ENHRY, CDR2 SYGVKD.

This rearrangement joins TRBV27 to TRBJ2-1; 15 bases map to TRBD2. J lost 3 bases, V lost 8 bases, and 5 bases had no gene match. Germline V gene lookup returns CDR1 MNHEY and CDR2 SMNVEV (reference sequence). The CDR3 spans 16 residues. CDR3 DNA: TGTGCCAGCCGCGGACTAGCGGGAGGGTTCTACAATGAGCAGTTCTTC. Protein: CASRGLAGGFYNEQFF.